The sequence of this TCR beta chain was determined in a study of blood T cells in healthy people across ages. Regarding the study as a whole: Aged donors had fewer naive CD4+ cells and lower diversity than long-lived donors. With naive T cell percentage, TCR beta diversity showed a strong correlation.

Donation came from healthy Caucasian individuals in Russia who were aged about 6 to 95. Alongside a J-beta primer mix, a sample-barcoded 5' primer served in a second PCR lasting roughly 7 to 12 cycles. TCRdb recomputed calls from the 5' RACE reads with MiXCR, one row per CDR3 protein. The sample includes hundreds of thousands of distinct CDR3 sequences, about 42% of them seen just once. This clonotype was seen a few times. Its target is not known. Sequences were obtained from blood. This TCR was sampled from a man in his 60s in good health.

Here the CDR3 reads CASMVWASSPNEQFF. CDR3 nucleotide sequence: TGTGCCAGTATGGTTTGGGCATCGAGCCCCAATGAGCAGTTCTTC. The J gene is TRBJ2-1, the V gene TRBV5-6, with D uncertain. There are 15 residues in the CDR3. Germline V gene lookup returns CDR1 SGHDT and CDR2 YYEEEE. Trimming stripped 8 bases from V and 6 bases from J, with 21 bases between. The full variable domain, completed using reference TRBV5-6 and TRBJ2-1, is DAGVTQSPTHLIKTRGQQVTLRCSPKSGHDTVSWYQQALGQGPQFIFQYYEEEERQRGNFPDRFSGHQFPNYSSELNVNALLLGDSALYLCASMVWASSPNEQFFGPGTRLTVL.